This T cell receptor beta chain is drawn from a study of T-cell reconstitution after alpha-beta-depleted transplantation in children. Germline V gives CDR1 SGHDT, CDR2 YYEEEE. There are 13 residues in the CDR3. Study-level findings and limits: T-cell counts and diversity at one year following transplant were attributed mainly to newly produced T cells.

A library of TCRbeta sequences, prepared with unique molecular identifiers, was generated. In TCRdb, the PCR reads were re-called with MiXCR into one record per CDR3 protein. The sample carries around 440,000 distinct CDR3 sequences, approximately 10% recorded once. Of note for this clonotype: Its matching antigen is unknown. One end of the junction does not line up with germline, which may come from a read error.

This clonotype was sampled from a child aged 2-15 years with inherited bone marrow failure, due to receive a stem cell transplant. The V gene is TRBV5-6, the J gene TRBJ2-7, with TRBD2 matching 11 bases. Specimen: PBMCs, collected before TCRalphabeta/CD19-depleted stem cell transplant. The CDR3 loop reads CASSSGQLAGAPF. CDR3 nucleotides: TGTGCCAGCAGCTCCGGGCAACTAGCGGGAGCTCCCTTC.